This T cell receptor beta chain was captured by sequencing in a study of CXCR3-negative and CXCR3-positive naive CD8 T cells. With regard to this clonotype: No antigen is known for it.

The V gene's germline CDR1 is SQVTM and CDR2 ANQGSEA. The CDR3 loop spans 13 amino acids. Study-wide findings and caveats: Fresh PBMCs were used in most assays, and CXCR3 expression partially decreased after cryopreservation. Comparison of naive cells showed more hydrophobic TRB CDR3s in CXCR3-positive than in CXCR3-negative naive cells.

Libraries were UMI-labeled 5' RACE TRB cDNA. Each CDR3 protein gets one entry in TCRdb, which reprocessed the 5' RACE reads and gives no DNA. The sample yields some 39,000 distinct CDR3 sequences, of which the top ten take up around 1.9%. The clonotype was recovered from a human donor in good health. Some clones in this sample may be carry-over from other donors' samples. Sequenced input: naive CXCR3- CD8+ T cells from blood. The subset here: CD45RO-CCR7+CD27+CD95- naive CD8+ T cells lacking CXCR3 (TNR3-). The chain employs TRBV29-1 and TRBJ2-2; checking the TCRdb D call of TRBD1 is not possible without DNA. CDR3 sequence: CSVYGGNTGELFF.